Sequencing of this T cell receptor beta chain was carried out in a study of shared clonotypes between healthy human individuals. Here immunoSEQ multiplex PCR was the method, and the copy in TCRdb shows in-frame clones only, minus some. There are over 2 million clones in the sample; roughly 94% occur only once, and roughly 0.13% lies in the top ten. This receptor was taken from a man aged 18 to 30 in good health. The sample was naive CD4+ T cells sorted from blood. The subset here: CD45RA+ positively selected.

CDR3 sequence: CASSADVMNTEAFF. CDR3 nucleotide sequence: TGTGCCAGCTCAGCGGACGTTATGAACACTGAAGCTTTCTTT. The rearrangement links TRBV18 to TRBJ1-1; no firm D call. V lost 5 bases to trimming and J lost 0 bases, with 10 bases between them. This CDR3 has 14 residues. Germline lookup yields CDR1 KGHSH and CDR2 LQKENI.